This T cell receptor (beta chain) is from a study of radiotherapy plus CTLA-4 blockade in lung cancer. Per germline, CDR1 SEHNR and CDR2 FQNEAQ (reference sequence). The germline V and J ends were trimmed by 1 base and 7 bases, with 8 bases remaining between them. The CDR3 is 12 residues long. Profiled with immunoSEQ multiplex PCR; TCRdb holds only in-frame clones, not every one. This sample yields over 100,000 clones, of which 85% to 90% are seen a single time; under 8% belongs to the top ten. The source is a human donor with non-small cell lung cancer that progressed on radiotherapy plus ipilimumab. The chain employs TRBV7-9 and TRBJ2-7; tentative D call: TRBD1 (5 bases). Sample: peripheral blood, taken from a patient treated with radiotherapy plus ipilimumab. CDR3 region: CASSLVAGEQYF. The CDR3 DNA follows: TGTGCCAGCAGCTTAGTAGCAGGGGAGCAGTACTTC.